This T cell receptor (beta chain) was obtained from a study of T-cell memory formation after mild COVID-19. At the level of the study: TCR clustering was largely donor specific. The study's findings and limits: SARS-CoV-2 specificity of second-wave clones peaking day 37 was unconfirmed.

The V gene's germline CDR1 is SGHTA and CDR2 FQGNSA. Trimming shortened V by 1 base and J by 10 bases, and 10 bases separated the two germline ends. The CDR3 length is 12 residues. TCRdb reanalysed the 5' RACE reads using MiXCR and keeps one entry per CDR3 protein. Here the sample spans roughly 480,000 distinct CDR3 sequences, 20% to 25% being singletons. Concerning this clonotype: Its antigen is undetermined.

V gene TRBV7-2 combines with J gene TRBJ1-1; D perhaps matches TRBD1 (6 bases). The origin of this receptor is an adult woman who had mild COVID-19 (a few samples of this study predate the infection). Cell type and time point are not known. Sequencing input: PBMCs or a T cell subset sorted from them (not recorded which). The CDR3 nucleotides read TGTGCCAGCAGCTTAGTGGGGGGGCGAGCTTTCTTT. Its translation: CASSLVGGRAFF. Supplemented by reference TRBV7-2 and TRBJ1-1, the full variable domain reads GAGVSQSPSNKVTEKGKDVELRCDPISGHTALYWYRQSLGQGLEFLIYFQGNSAPDKSGLPSDRFSAERTGGSVSTLTIQRTQQEDSAVYLCASSLVGGRAFFGQGTRLTVV.